This passage covers 10 T cell receptor beta chains from one sample sequenced in a study of blood T cell repertoires in COVID-19. Using immunoSEQ multiplex PCR, the repertoire was profiled, and TCRdb retains in-frame clones only, with some absent. Of fewer than 25,000 clones detected, more than 85% appear once; the ten largest clones hold 7.4%. What was sequenced was peripheral blood. Source of these receptors: a man aged 65 to 79 with active COVID-19.

V usage is TRBV21-1 and J usage is TRBJ1-1; TRBD1, the table's D call, was not compared with the DNA. TRBV21-1 is described as a pseudogene. CDR3 length equals 14 residues. The CDR3 region is CASSKLRQGAGAFF. In DNA form, the CDR3 reads TGTGCCAGCAGCAAACTCCGACAGGGGGCCGGAGCTTTCTTT.

The rearrangement joins TRBV5-3 to TRBJ1-3; a possible D gene is TRBD1 (6 bases). TRBV5-3 is known as an ORF, though its function is uncertain. V was trimmed by 3 bases and J by 1 base, leaving 8 bases between them. The CDR3 runs 14 residues. The CDR3 nucleotides are TGTGCCAGAAGCTCTAGGGGGTCTGGAAACACCATATATTTT. Amino acids: CARSSRGSGNTIYF.

This clone was seen once. The rearrangement uses TRBV19 and TRBJ2-1; 13 bases line up with TRBD2. Trimming at V came to 5 bases and at J to 4 bases, leaving 8 bases not matched to a gene. The length of the CDR3 is 17 residues. Per germline, CDR1 LNHDA and CDR2 SQIVND (reference sequence). The CDR3 loop is CASSPVGLAGVYNEQFF. As DNA, the CDR3 is TGTGCCAGTAGTCCCGTTGGACTAGCGGGAGTTTACAATGAGCAGTTCTTC. Full variable domain (remainder filled in from reference TRBV19 and TRBJ2-1): DGGITQSPKYLFRKEGQNVTLSCEQNLNHDAMYWYRQDPGQGLRLIYYSQIVNDFQKGDIAEGYSVSREKKESFPLTVTSAQKNPTAFYLCASSPVGLAGVYNEQFFGPGTRLTVL.

The CDR3 loop is CASRPDGGYTIYF. DNA for the CDR3: TGTGCCAGCAGACCTGACGGAGGGTACACCATATATTTT. The J gene is TRBJ1-3, the V gene TRBV6-5; D is uncertain. V shed 6 bases and J shed 8 bases, with 14 bases lying between them. This CDR3 is 13 amino acids long. Germline lookup yields CDR1 MNHEY and CDR2 SVGAGI.

This chain uses TRBV2 with TRBJ2-7, with 12 bases matching TRBD2. With 4 bases clipped from V and 3 bases from J, the junction kept 7 bases outside the gene matches. The germline gives CDR1 SNHLY, CDR2 FYNNEI. This CDR3 has 16 amino acids. The CDR3 loop is CASSGPGLAGLYEQYF. The CDR3 nucleotides are TGTGCCAGCAGTGGCCCGGGACTAGCGGGCCTCTACGAGCAGTACTTC.

The chain is built from TRBV4-2 and TRBJ2-7, with 7 bases that match TRBD1. This CDR3 is 16 amino acids long. V lost 5 bases and J lost 3; bases outside the gene matches: 13. Germline lookup yields CDR1 LGHNA and CDR2 YNFKEQ. The CDR3 DNA follows: TGTGCCAGCAGCAAAGCCTCCCGGGACAGCTACTACGAGCAGTACTTC. As protein: CASSKASRDSYYEQYF.

V is TRBV5-1 and J is TRBJ2-3; weak D call: TRBD2 (5 bases). Germline V gives CDR1 SGHRS, CDR2 YFSETQ. The CDR3 runs to 12 residues. Trimming removed 4 bases at V and 12 bases at J, with 15 bases between. The CDR3 region is CASSEPRGGQYF. The CDR3 DNA sequence: TGCGCCAGCAGCGAACCTCGCGGAGGCCAGTATTTT.

The gene calls are TRBV6-6 and TRBJ1-6; 7 bases align to TRBD1. This CDR3 region has 14 residues. Looked up from germline, CDR1 is MNHNY and CDR2 is SVGAGI (reference sequence). Germline trimming cut 4 bases from V and 7 bases from J; bases unmatched to any gene: 4. CDR3 region: CASSSDRANSPLHF. In DNA, the CDR3 is TGTGCCAGCAGTTCTGACAGGGCGAATTCACCCCTCCACTTT.

The rearrangement joins TRBV6-5 to TRBJ2-3; D is unresolved. Per the germline V gene, CDR1 is MNHEY and CDR2 is SVGAGI. The CDR3 runs 13 residues. V lost 0 bases and J lost 10, with 11 bases in between. CDR3 residues: CASSYSPVRAQYF. CDR3 bases: TGTGCCAGCAGTTACTCGCCAGTCCGGGCGCAGTATTTT.

The chain is built from TRBV6-5 and TRBJ1-2; 7 positions match TRBD1. There are 13 residues in the CDR3. Germline CDR1 and CDR2: MNHEY and SVGAGI. Trimming cost V 6 bases and J 1 base; bases outside gene matches: 2. CDR3 region: CASRRQGNYGYTF. CDR3 coding DNA: TGTGCCAGCAGGAGACAGGGTAACTATGGCTACACCTTC.